The 27 T cell receptor beta chains below come from one sample, sequenced in a study of shared T cell receptors in the human thymus. Profiling relied on immunoSEQ multiplex PCR, and the TCRdb table lists in-frame clones only, not all of them. This sample carries roughly 500,000 clones, about 84% of them seen once, and the ten largest clones take less than 0.015%. This sample also appeared in a second study, on human thymus T cells.

Sequencing was carried out using thymocytes. The origin of the receptors is a boy less than two years old with a congenital heart defect.

This chain connects TRBV6-1 to TRBJ1-6; D might be TRBD1 (5 bases). Germline lookup yields CDR1 MNHNS and CDR2 SASEGT. Trimming removed 2 bases from V and 0 bases from J, with 14 bases in between. This CDR3 has 18 residues. The CDR3 DNA sequence: TGTGCCAGCAGTGAACGAACAGGCCGAAGCTCCTATAATTCACCCCTCCACTTT. It is translated as CASSERTGRSSYNSPLHF.

The chain carries TRBV9 and TRBJ2-5; 8 bases are shared with TRBD2. After removal of 0 bases from V and 3 bases from J, the junction contained 10 bases not matched to a gene. Germline V gene lookup returns CDR1 SGDLS and CDR2 YYNGEE. CDR3 length: 17 amino acids. CDR3: CASSVDVAGSGKETQYF. CDR3 DNA sequence: TGTGCCAGCAGCGTAGATGTAGCGGGAAGTGGGAAAGAGACCCAGTACTTC.

This clone was observed a handful of times. This chain uses TRBV28 with TRBJ1-2; 8 nucleotides match TRBD1. CDR1 and CDR2 from the germline V gene are MDHEN and SYDVKM. The CDR3 has 17 amino acids. V lost 2 bases and J lost 3; bases outside the gene matches: 11. Here the CDR3 reads CASSLPQTGDLDYGYTF. The CDR3 nucleotides read TGTGCCAGCAGTTTACCACAGACAGGGGATTTAGACTATGGCTACACCTTC.

The rearrangement joins TRBV19 to TRBJ2-1; 7 positions match TRBD2. V lost 6 bases and J lost 5; bases outside the gene matches: 10. The CDR3 is made up of 15 amino acids. Germline V gene data show CDR1 as LNHDA and CDR2 as SQIVND (reference sequence). In nucleotides, the CDR3 is TGTGCCAGTAGGAGCGGGAAGAGGTCCCACAATGAGCAGTTCTTC. This encodes CASRSGKRSHNEQFF.

This chain links TRBV15 with TRBJ2-7; a weak D match, TRBD1 (5 bases). The CDR3 runs 14 residues. In germline, CDR1 is LNHNV, CDR2 YYDKDF (reference sequence). Between the trimmed V and J ends, which lost 5 bases and 3 bases, there was a span of 14 bases. The CDR3 reads CATSARRQGYEQYF. CDR3 sequence (DNA): TGTGCCACCAGCGCCCGTAGGCAGGGCTACGAGCAGTACTTC.

V gene TRBV7-2 combines with J gene TRBJ2-7; 7 nucleotides line up with TRBD1. The length of the CDR3 is 15 residues. V lost 3 bases and J lost 2; bases outside the gene matches: 7. Germline V gene lookup returns CDR1 SGHTA and CDR2 FQGNSA. The CDR3 region is CASSFPGQPPYEQYF. CDR3 DNA: TGTGCCAGCAGCTTCCCGGGACAGCCCCCCTACGAGCAGTACTTC. Full variable domain (missing parts from reference TRBV7-2 and TRBJ2-7): GAGVSQSPSNKVTEKGKDVELRCDPISGHTALYWYRQSLGQGLEFLIYFQGNSAPDKSGLPSDRFSAERTGGSVSTLTIQRTQQEDSAVYLCASSFPGQPPYEQYFGPGTRLTVT.

This clone was seen a handful of times. J is TRBJ2-5 and V is TRBV6-5; 7 nucleotides align to TRBD1. V dropped 5 bases and J dropped 5; count of bases not matched to a gene: 11. Germline CDR1 reads MNHEY; CDR2 reads SVGAGI. This CDR3 has 15 amino acids. CDR3 in amino acids: CASSTRDRVRETQYF. The CDR3 nucleotides read TGTGCCAGCAGTACCCGAGACAGGGTTAGGGAGACCCAGTACTTC.

The chain couples TRBV4-3 to TRBJ2-1, with 9 bases identical to TRBD2. The ends lost 0 bases at V and 6 bases at J; junction bases unmatched: 6. CDR1 is LGHNA, CDR2 YSLEER, per germline. This CDR3 spans 16 amino acids. CDR3 sequence (DNA): TGCGCCAGCAGCCAAGATTTGACTAGCGGCGTCAATGAGCAGTTCTTC. Amino acid sequence: CASSQDLTSGVNEQFF.

This chain links TRBV20-1 with TRBJ1-2; D uncertain. V was pared by 4 bases and J by 8 bases, with 8 bases between. The CDR3 contains 10 residues. Germline V gives CDR1 DFQATT, CDR2 SNEGSKA (reference sequence). CDR3 nucleotide sequence: TGCAGTGCTAAAATGAGGGGCTACACCTTC. Its protein is CSAKMRGYTF.

The chain carries TRBV30 and TRBJ1-3, with a possible D match to TRBD1 (5 bases). The V and J ends lost 3 bases and 8 bases respectively, with 23 bases between them. CDR1 and CDR2 from the germline V gene are GTSNPN and SVGIG (reference sequence). This CDR3 comprises 16 residues. CDR3 nucleotide sequence: TGTGCCTGGAGGCGCGGGGGACGCACCCGGCGGGACACCATATATTTT. Translating it yields CAWRRGGRTRRDTIYF.

The genes are TRBV11-1 and TRBJ2-7; TRBD1 agrees at 7 bases. Losses at the gene ends were 7 bases for V and 6 bases for J; bases not matched to a gene: 15. CDR3 length equals 15 residues. Germline V CDR1 and CDR2: SGHAT, FQDESV (reference sequence). This CDR3 is CASILGGPTVSEQYF. CDR3 bases: TGTGCCAGCATCCTAGGGGGCCCTACCGTGAGCGAGCAGTACTTC.

The rearrangement joins TRBV11-2 to TRBJ2-1, with a tentative D call TRBD2 (6 bases). The CDR3 runs to 15 residues. Trimming left V 3 bases short and J 2 bases short, with 11 bases between. The germline CDR1 and CDR2 sequences are SGHAT and FQNNGV. CDR3 sequence reads: CASSFTGLTYNEQFF. CDR3 DNA: TGTGCCAGCAGCTTTACGGGACTCACCTACAATGAGCAGTTCTTC.

The V and J genes are TRBV4-1 and TRBJ2-1; D is perhaps TRBD2 (5 bases). V dropped 4 bases and J dropped 4 bases, with 17 bases sitting between them. The CDR3 runs 16 residues. CDR1 and CDR2 from the germline V gene are MGHRA and YSYEKL. DNA of the CDR3: TGCGCCAGCAGCCCCGGTTGGCGGGCCTCTTACAATGAGCAGTTCTTC. This codes for CASSPGWRASYNEQFF.

V gene TRBV15 combines with J gene TRBJ2-7, with TRBD1 as a possible D gene (6 bases). Germline-derived CDR1 and CDR2 are LNHNV and YYDKDF (reference sequence). Between the trimmed V and J ends, which lost 2 bases and 6 bases, there was a span of 14 bases. This CDR3 is built from 14 residues. CDR3 coding DNA: TGTGCCACCAGCAGATACAGGGTAATGGGCGAGCAGTACTTC. It yields the protein CATSRYRVMGEQYF. Combining the CDR3 with reference TRBV15 and TRBJ2-7 gives the whole variable domain DAMVIQNPRYQVTQFGKPVTLSCSQTLNHNVMYWYQQKSSQAPKLLFHYYDKDFNNEADTPDNFQSRRPNTSFCFLDIRSPGLGDTAMYLCATSRYRVMGEQYFGPGTRLTVT.

J is TRBJ2-6 and V is TRBV4-3, with TRBD1 matching over 9 bases. This CDR3 has 20 residues. Losses at the gene ends were 2 bases for V and 4 bases for J; bases not matched to a gene: 15. Germline loops: CDR1 LGHNA, CDR2 YSLEER. The CDR3 nucleotides are TGCGCCAGCAGCCAAATCTGGGGACAGGGAACGTTTGTGGGGGCCAACGTCCTGACTTTC. Translated: CASSQIWGQGTFVGANVLTF.

This sequence joins TRBV7-6 and TRBJ2-1; 7 bases fit TRBD2. V shed 8 bases, J shed 2 bases, and the junction held 9 bases outside the gene matches. This CDR3 is built from 15 residues. Germline lookup yields CDR1 SGHVS and CDR2 FNYEAQ. For the CDR3, the DNA is TGTGCCAGCGGCCGGACTAGAGGCACCTACAATGAGCAGTTCTTC. It encodes CASGRTRGTYNEQFF. Full variable domain (outside the CDR3, taken from reference TRBV7-6 and TRBJ2-1): GAGVSQSPRYKVTKRGQDVALRCDPISGHVSLYWYRQALGQGPEFLTYFNYEAQQDKSGLPNDRFSAERPEGSISTLTIQRTEQRDSAMYRCASGRTRGTYNEQFFGPGTRLTVL.

This clone has just a few counts. The chain employs TRBV6-1 and TRBJ2-1; 8 nucleotides match TRBD2. J lost 10 bases, V lost 6 bases, and 14 bases had no gene match. CDR3 length equals 15 residues. Germline V gene lookup returns CDR1 MNHNS and CDR2 SASEGT. The CDR3 reads CASSDPREAEVEQFF. Written as DNA, the CDR3 is TGTGCCAGCAGCGACCCGCGGGAGGCCGAGGTAGAGCAGTTCTTC.

This clone was seen once. The CDR3 DNA reads TGCAGCGTTGAAGATCGGCGGGGCCCACCGAACACTGAAGCTTTCTTT. Translated: CSVEDRRGPPNTEAFF. The chain carries TRBV29-1 and TRBJ1-1, with D maybe TRBD1 (5 bases). Deletions cut 0 bases from V and 1 base from J, with 15 bases between. Looked up from germline, CDR1 is SQVTM and CDR2 is ANQGSEA. This CDR3 comprises 16 residues.

J is TRBJ2-1 and V is TRBV4-2, with 9 positions matching TRBD2. Germline V gene lookup returns CDR1 LGHNA and CDR2 YNFKEQ. The CDR3 has 17 amino acids. Trimming at V came to 1 base and at J to 0 bases, leaving 4 bases not matched to a gene. CDR3 amino acids: CASSQVPSGASYNEQFF. Here the CDR3 DNA reads TGTGCCAGCAGCCAAGTTCCTAGCGGGGCCTCCTACAATGAGCAGTTCTTC.

This chain uses TRBV7-2 with TRBJ2-7; 8 positions agree with TRBD1. The CDR3 has 15 residues. Germline V gene data show CDR1 as SGHTA and CDR2 as FQGNSA. J was trimmed by 4 bases and V by 4 bases; bases with no gene match: 9. The CDR3 loop is CASSSIGQGGYEQYF. The CDR3 DNA sequence: TGTGCCAGCAGCTCCATTGGACAGGGTGGGTACGAGCAGTACTTC.

This clone appeared a few times. V usage is TRBV4-1 and J usage is TRBJ2-7; 8 positions match TRBD1. Germline V gives CDR1 MGHRA, CDR2 YSYEKL. With V trimmed by 0 bases and J by 3 bases, 4 bases remained unmatched. The CDR3 consists of 15 residues. The CDR3 coding sequence is TGCGCCAGCAGCCAAGATCCAGGGGGCTTCTACGAGCAGTACTTC. Protein product: CASSQDPGGFYEQYF.

This clone was counted only a few times. One end of the junction fails to match germline, which may point to a read error. This chain connects TRBV25-1 to TRBJ2-6; D is possibly TRBD2 (7 bases). The CDR3 runs 14 residues. CDR1 MGHDK and CDR2 SYGVNS come from the germline V gene. CDR3 coding DNA: TGTGCCAGCAGTGAACGAGGGGGGGTCAACGTCCTGACTTTC. It codes for CASSERGGVNVLTF.

This clone was counted a few times. This chain connects TRBV28 to TRBJ2-3; the D gene is possibly TRBD1 (6 bases). The ends were cut back, 2 bases at V and 2 bases at J, with 8 bases in the middle. Germline V gene data show CDR1 as MDHEN and CDR2 as SYDVKM. CDR3 length: 14 amino acids. CDR3 nucleotides: TGTGCCAGCAGTTTAAACAGGGACACAGATACGCAGTATTTT. Protein sequence: CASSLNRDTDTQYF.

J is TRBJ2-1 and V is TRBV7-2; TRBD2 matches at 9 bases. From germline, CDR1 is SGHTA and CDR2 FQGNSA. The CDR3 runs to 16 residues. J gave up 3 bases and V 1 base, and 4 bases lay outside the gene matches. The CDR3 DNA follows: TGTGCCAGCAGCTTAGTCCCGACTAGCGGCTACAATGAGCAGTTCTTC. Translating gives CASSLVPTSGYNEQFF.

V usage is TRBV6-5 and J usage is TRBJ2-7; perhaps TRBD2 as D (7 bases). Germline-derived CDR1 and CDR2 are MNHEY and SVGAGI. V lost 2 bases and J 1 base, leaving 12 bases between the germline ends. The CDR3 runs to 15 residues. DNA of the CDR3: TGTGCCAGCAGTTACGGGGGGGGCGCTTCCTACGAGCAGTACTTC. Translating gives CASSYGGGASYEQYF.

V is TRBV25-1 and J is TRBJ1-1; D not certain. Trimming shortened V by 1 base and J by 1 base, and 10 bases separated the two germline ends. CDR3 length: 15 residues. Germline loops: CDR1 MGHDK, CDR2 SYGVNS. The CDR3 loop reads CASSELPGTNTEAFF. The CDR3 DNA reads as TGTGCCAGCAGTGAATTGCCAGGAACGAACACTGAAGCTTTCTTT. Supplemented by reference TRBV25-1 and TRBJ1-1, the full variable domain reads EADIYQTPRYLVIGTGKKITLECSQTMGHDKMYWYQQDPGMELHLIHYSYGVNSTEKGDLSSESTVSRIRTEHFPLTLESARPSHTSQYLCASSELPGTNTEAFFGQGTRLTVV.

The chain uses TRBV5-4 and TRBJ2-1; 9 bases fit TRBD2. V trimming: 6 bases; J trimming: 2 bases; junction bases outside the gene matches: 9. CDR1 SGHNT and CDR2 YYREEE come from the germline V gene (reference sequence). CDR3 length: 16 residues. The CDR3 sequence is CASKGGSGRTYNEQFF. The DNA for the CDR3 is TGTGCCAGCAAAGGGGGTAGCGGGAGAACCTACAATGAGCAGTTCTTC.